These 9 T cell receptor beta chains came from one sample sequenced in a study of PD-1 blockade in classical Hodgkin lymphoma. Brentuximab vedotin exposure varied, and every patient relapsed after autologous stem cell transplantation. Libraries were prepared by immunoSEQ multiplex PCR; TCRdb keeps only in-frame clonotypes and omits some of them. Of just under 100,000 clones listed, around 80% are singletons. Source: peripheral blood mononuclear cells (PBMCs), taken at baseline. All receptors derive from a human donor with classical Hodgkin lymphoma.

This clone came up a few times. The CDR3 end shows no conserved phenylalanine or tryptophan, and so a read error is likely. Because the CDR3's place on the DNA is in doubt, the DNA is left out and the CDR3 is given as listed by TCRdb. This rearrangement joins TRBV7-9 to TRBJ1-1; the table's D call, TRBD1, was not checked against the DNA. Germline V gives CDR1 SEHNR, CDR2 FQNEAQ (reference sequence). Inclusive of both ends, the CDR3 amounts to 12 amino acids. The CDR3: CASSLVWAPVAL.

By sample share, this clone is medium-sized. V is TRBV6-6 and J is TRBJ2-1, with TRBD2 matching over 10 bases. The CDR3 length is 15 residues. Germline lookup yields CDR1 MNHNY and CDR2 SVGAGI (reference sequence). V dropped 2 bases and J dropped 7; count of bases not matched to a gene: 5. CDR3 amino acids: CASSYVLAGDNEQFF. CDR3 in DNA: TGTGCCAGCAGTTACGTTCTAGCGGGAGATAATGAGCAGTTCTTC.

This clone has a single count. The rearrangement joins TRBV18 to TRBJ1-1; tentative D call: TRBD1 (5 bases). V was pared by 4 bases and J by 4 bases, with 19 bases between. Looked up from germline, CDR1 is KGHSH and CDR2 is LQKENI. The length of the CDR3 is 16 residues. The CDR3 DNA sequence: TGTGCCAGCTCACAACTCCCAGGGACCTGGAGCACTGAAGCTTTCTTT. This sequence encodes CASSQLPGTWSTEAFF.

The chain links TRBV7-2 to TRBJ2-7, with 7 bases that match TRBD2. V dropped 1 base and J dropped 6; count of bases not matched to a gene: 12. CDR1 is SGHTA and CDR2 is FQGNSA in the germline V gene. This CDR3 spans 16 amino acids. CDR3: CASSLGAGVGPSEQYF. CDR3 in DNA: TGTGCCAGCAGCTTAGGGGCGGGAGTGGGGCCTTCCGAGCAGTACTTC.

The genes are TRBV2 and TRBJ1-4; D is perhaps TRBD1 (6 bases). The CDR3 is 13 residues long. Germline V CDR1 and CDR2: SNHLY, FYNNEI. V lost 7 bases, J lost 7 bases, and 13 bases lay in between. CDR3 bases: TGTGCCAGCAAGAAGGAAGGGGGTGAAAAACTGTTTTTT. Translating gives CASKKEGGEKLFF.

The chain uses TRBV29-1 and TRBJ2-7; D is ambiguous. Trimming removed 0 bases at V and 10 bases at J, with 13 bases between. This CDR3 is built from 12 residues. Germline V gene lookup returns CDR1 SQVTM and CDR2 ANQGSEA. The CDR3 DNA is TGCAGCGTTGAAGATCCCGCCGAGATCCAGTACTTC. Translation: CSVEDPAEIQYF.

The V and J genes are TRBV6-6 and TRBJ2-7; the D is unclear. The CDR3 extends over 13 amino acids. Looked up from germline, CDR1 is MNHNY and CDR2 is SVGAGI (reference sequence). V dropped 4 bases and J dropped 2 bases, with 9 bases sitting between them. CDR3 coding DNA: TGTGCCAGCAGTTTCTCCACAGCCTACGAGCAGTACTTC. The encoded protein is CASSFSTAYEQYF.

The chain uses TRBV9 and TRBJ1-1; TRBD1 matches 7 bases. V lost 0 bases, J lost 2 bases, and 4 bases stayed unmatched. This CDR3 has 15 residues. Germline V CDR1 and CDR2: SGDLS, YYNGEE. CDR3 DNA: TGTGCCAGCAGCGTAGCTACAGGGGTAAACACTGAAGCTTTCTTT. As protein: CASSVATGVNTEAFF.

The count of this clone is one. The chain is built from TRBV9 and TRBJ1-1, with TRBD1 matching 9 bases. After removal of 3 bases from V and 6 bases from J, the junction contained 3 bases not matched to a gene. The germline V gene encodes CDR1 SGDLS and CDR2 YYNGEE. The CDR3 sequence is 13 residues long. Here the CDR3 reads CASSDRTGAEAFF. The DNA for the CDR3 is TGTGCCAGCAGCGACCGGACAGGGGCTGAAGCTTTCTTT.